This T cell receptor (beta chain) was captured in a study of T cell responses to AZD1222 COVID-19 vaccine. The CDR3 is 11 amino acids. Germline V gene data show CDR1 as DFQATT and CDR2 as SNEGSKA (reference sequence). Trimming shortened V by 5 bases and J by 5 bases, and 9 bases separated the two germline ends. Some second doses came at about 4 weeks and others at about 12 weeks; these were pooled. The repertoire was sequenced with immunoSEQ multiplex PCR; TCRdb's copy has only in-frame clones and lacks some. The sample yields nearly 95,000 clones, roughly nine tenths seen once. This specimen was peripheral blood, taken 28 days after the second AZD1222 dose. The clonotype comes from an adult who received the AZD1222 COVID-19 vaccine. V and J are TRBV20-1 and TRBJ1-1; D is uncertain. The CDR3, as DNA: TGCAGTGCTCTTCGAGAGACTGAAGCTTTCTTT. This translates into CSALRETEAFF.